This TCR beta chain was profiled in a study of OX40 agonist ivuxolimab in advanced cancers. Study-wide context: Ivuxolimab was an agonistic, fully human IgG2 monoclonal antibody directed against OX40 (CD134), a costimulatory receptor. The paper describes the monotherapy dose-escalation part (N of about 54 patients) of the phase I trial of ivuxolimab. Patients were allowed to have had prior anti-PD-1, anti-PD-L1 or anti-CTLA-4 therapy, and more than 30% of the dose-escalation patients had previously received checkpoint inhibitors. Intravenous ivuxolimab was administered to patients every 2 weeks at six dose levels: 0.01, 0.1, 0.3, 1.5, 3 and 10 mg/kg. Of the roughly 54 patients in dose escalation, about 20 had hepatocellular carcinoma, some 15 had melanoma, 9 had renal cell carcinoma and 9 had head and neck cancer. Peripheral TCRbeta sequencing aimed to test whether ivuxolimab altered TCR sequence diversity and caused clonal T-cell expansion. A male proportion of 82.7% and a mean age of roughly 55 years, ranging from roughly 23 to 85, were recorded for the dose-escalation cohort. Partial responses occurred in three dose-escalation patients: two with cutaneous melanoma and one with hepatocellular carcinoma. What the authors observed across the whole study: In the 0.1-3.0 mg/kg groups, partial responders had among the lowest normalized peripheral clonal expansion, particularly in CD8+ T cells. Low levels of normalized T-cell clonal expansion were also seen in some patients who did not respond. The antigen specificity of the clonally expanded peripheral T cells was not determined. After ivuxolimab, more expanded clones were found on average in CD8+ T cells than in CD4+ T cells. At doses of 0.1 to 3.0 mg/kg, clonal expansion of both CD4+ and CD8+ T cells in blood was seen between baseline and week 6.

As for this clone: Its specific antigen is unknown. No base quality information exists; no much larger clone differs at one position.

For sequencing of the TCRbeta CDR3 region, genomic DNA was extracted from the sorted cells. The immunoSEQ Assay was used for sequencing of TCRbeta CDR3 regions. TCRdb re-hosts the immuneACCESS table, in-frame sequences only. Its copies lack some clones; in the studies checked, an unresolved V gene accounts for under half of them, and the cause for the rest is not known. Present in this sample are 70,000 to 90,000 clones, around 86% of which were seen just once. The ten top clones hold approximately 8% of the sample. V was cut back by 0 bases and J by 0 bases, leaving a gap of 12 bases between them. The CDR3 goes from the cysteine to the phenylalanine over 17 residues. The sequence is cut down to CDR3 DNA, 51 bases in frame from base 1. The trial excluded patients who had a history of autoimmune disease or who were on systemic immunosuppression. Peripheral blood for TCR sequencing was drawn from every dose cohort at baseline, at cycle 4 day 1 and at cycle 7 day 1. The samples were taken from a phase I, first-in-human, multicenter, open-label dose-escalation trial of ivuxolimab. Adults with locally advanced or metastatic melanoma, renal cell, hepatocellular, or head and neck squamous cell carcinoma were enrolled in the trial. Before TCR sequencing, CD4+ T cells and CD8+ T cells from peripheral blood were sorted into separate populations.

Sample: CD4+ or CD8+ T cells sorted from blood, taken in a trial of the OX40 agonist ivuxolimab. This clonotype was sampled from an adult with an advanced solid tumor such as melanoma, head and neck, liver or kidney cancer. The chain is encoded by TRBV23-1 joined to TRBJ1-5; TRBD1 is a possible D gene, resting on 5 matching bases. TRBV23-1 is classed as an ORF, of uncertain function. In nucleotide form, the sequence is TGCGCCAGCAGTCAATCGGGTGGGGCCTTTAGCAATCAGCCCCAGCATTTT. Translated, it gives CASSQSGGAFSNQPQHF.